This paragraph covers one T cell receptor (beta chain) sequence. This entry comes from a study of shared clonotypes between healthy human individuals. Every subset had its genomic DNA shared out evenly among several immunoSEQ plates. The repertoire was sequenced with immunoSEQ multiplex PCR; TCRdb's copy has only in-frame clones and lacks some. The profile covers about 2.4 million clones, with 93% appearing a single time and about 0.38% taken by the ten largest. V was trimmed by 4 bases and J by 4 bases, leaving 12 bases between them. This CDR3 comprises 14 residues. Looked up from germline, CDR1 is MDHEN and CDR2 is SYDVKM.

The specimen sequenced was naive CD4+ T cells from PBMCs. Subset defined: CD45RA+ positively selected. The chain carries TRBV28 and TRBJ2-3; TRBD1 or TRBD2 may be the D gene (6 bases each). The TCR sequence derives from a man aged 18 to 30 in good health. Some clones in this sample may be carry-over from other donors' samples. DNA of the CDR3: TGTGCCAGCAGTTCCGGAGGGGGTGCAGATACGCAGTATTTT. Protein: CASSSGGGADTQYF.